This TCR beta chain was recovered during a study of sequential checkpoint blockade in melanoma. The wider study: Both treatment sequences were followed by maintenance nivolumab.

The method was immunoSEQ multiplex PCR; TCRdb's version includes in-frame clones alone and lacks a portion of them. Of under 25,000 clones listed, around 75% are singletons. This clone came up a few times. The treatment denotes: randomized to nivolumab then ipilimumab (arm A) or the reverse (arm B). DNA-damaging chemotherapy had not been given to any patient beforehand. Sorted cells were live CD3+CD8+, lacking CD19 and CD56, from PBMCs. The sequence was obtained from a human donor with melanoma. The material sequenced was CD8+ T cells sorted from blood (inferred from file names), taken from a patient given nivolumab and ipilimumab in sequence.

The CDR3 sequence is CASSQQEAYEQYF. CDR3 nucleotide sequence: TGCGCCAGCAGCCAACAAGAAGCATACGAGCAGTACTTC. The V call is TRBV4-1, the J call TRBJ2-7; D is uncertain. The CDR3 runs 13 residues. Germline loops: CDR1 MGHRA, CDR2 YSYEKL. The V gene lost 2 bases and the J gene lost 4 bases, with 9 bases spanning the gap.